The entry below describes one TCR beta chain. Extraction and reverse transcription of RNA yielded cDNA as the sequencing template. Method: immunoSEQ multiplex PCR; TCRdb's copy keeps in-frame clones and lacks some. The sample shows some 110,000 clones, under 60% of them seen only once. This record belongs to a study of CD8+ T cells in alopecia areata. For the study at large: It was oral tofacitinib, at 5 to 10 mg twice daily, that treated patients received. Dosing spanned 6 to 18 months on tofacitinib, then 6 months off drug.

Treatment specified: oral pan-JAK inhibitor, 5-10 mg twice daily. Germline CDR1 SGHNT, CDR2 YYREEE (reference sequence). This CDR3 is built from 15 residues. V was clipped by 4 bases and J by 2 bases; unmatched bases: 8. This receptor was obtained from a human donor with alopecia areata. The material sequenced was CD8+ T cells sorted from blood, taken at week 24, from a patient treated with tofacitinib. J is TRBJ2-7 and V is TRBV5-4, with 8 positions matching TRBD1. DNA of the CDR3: TGTGCCAGCAGCCCCGGACAGGGAATTCCCTACGAGCAGTACTTC. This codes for CASSPGQGIPYEQYF.